This is a list of T cell receptor beta chains from one sample in a study of cytomegalovirus exposure and HLA in healthy donors. Assay used: immunoSEQ multiplex PCR; TCRdb lists only in-frame clones, some missing. This table holds approximately 65,000 clones, roughly 96% found once. The specimen was PBMCs. The receptors come from a man aged 18 to 30 in good health and CMV-seronegative. CDR3s include the opening cysteine and the closing phenylalanine or tryptophan. Fields, in order: V gene, D gene, clone size, J gene, CDR3 protein, CDR3 DNA. D genes are given only for firm matches. A row's size may be missing; if present it is once, few, many or a size class.

TRBV9	TRBD1	-	TRBJ2-2	CASSARQGGTGELFF	TGTGCCAGCAGCGCCCGACAGGGGGGCACCGGGGAGCTGTTTTTT
TRBV7-8	TRBD2	-	TRBJ2-5	CASSLLASGAQETQYF	TGTGCCAGCAGCTTATTGGCTAGCGGAGCCCAAGAGACCCAGTACTTC
TRBV11-1	TRBD1	-	TRBJ1-2	CASSFRDSYGYTF	TGTGCCAGCAGCTTCAGGGACAGCTATGGCTACACCTTC
TRBV27	-	-	TRBJ2-5	CASHDNQETQYF	TGTGCCAGCCATGACAACCAAGAGACCCAGTACTTC
TRBV28	TRBD1	-	TRBJ1-6	CASSSLDRVGSYNSPLHF	TGTGCCAGCAGTTCCCTTGACAGGGTGGGCTCCTATAATTCACCCCTCCACTTT
TRBV6-5	TRBD2	-	TRBJ2-5	CASSPGTNQETQYF	TGTGCCAGCAGTCCCGGGACTAACCAAGAGACCCAGTACTTC
TRBV30	TRBD2	-	TRBJ2-6	CAWSPKLAGLSSGANVLTF	TGTGCCTGGAGTCCAAAATTAGCGGGGCTTAGCTCTGGGGCCAACGTCCTGACTTTC
TRBV2	-	-	TRBJ2-7	CASSDGASYEQYF	TGTGCCAGCAGTGATGGGGCCTCCTACGAGCAGTACTTC
TRBV6-1	-	-	TRBJ2-7	CASSESGQGNPYEQYF	TGTGCCAGCAGTGAAAGCGGCCAGGGGAATCCCTACGAGCAGTACTTC
TRBV7-9	-	once	TRBJ1-2	CASSLISGGYTF	TGTGCCAGCAGCTTAATTTCGGGTGGCTACACCTTC